What follows are 15 T cell receptor beta chains derived from one specimen sequenced in a study of blood T cell repertoires in COVID-19. The protocol was immunoSEQ multiplex PCR, while the TCRdb copy is restricted to in-frame clones and leaves out a portion. The sample lists more than 250,000 clones; about four fifths were seen once. Specimen: peripheral blood. The origin of the receptors is a woman aged 45 to 65 with acute or convalescent COVID-19.

This chain connects TRBV27 to TRBJ1-4; D is unresolved. The germline V gene has CDR1 MNHEY and CDR2 SMNVEV (reference sequence). Between the trimmed V and J ends, which lost 5 bases and 0 bases, there was a span of 7 bases. The CDR3 contains 14 residues. CDR3 sequence (DNA): TGTGCCAGCAGTCCAGACTCAACTAATGAAAAACTGTTTTTT. Encoded protein: CASSPDSTNEKLFF.

The chain couples TRBV18 to TRBJ2-2; no clear D. Germline values: CDR1 KGHSH, CDR2 LQKENI. CDR3 size: 16 residues. V was pared by 4 bases and J by 1 base, with 13 bases between. The CDR3 here is CASSRSGPQNTGELFF. In DNA form, the CDR3 reads TGTGCCAGCTCACGATCGGGTCCGCAGAACACCGGGGAGCTGTTTTTT.

The rearrangement joins TRBV7-3 to TRBJ2-5, with 10 nucleotides matching TRBD1. V lost 4 bases and J lost 0; bases outside the gene matches: 2. The CDR3 runs to 15 residues. Looked up from germline, CDR1 is SGHTA and CDR2 is FQGTGA. The CDR3 spells CASSWTGGYQETQYF. DNA for the CDR3: TGTGCCAGCAGCTGGACAGGGGGGTACCAAGAGACCCAGTACTTC. The full variable domain, completed using reference TRBV7-3 and TRBJ2-5, is GAGVSQTPSNKVTEKGKYVELRCDPISGHTALYWYRQSLGQGPEFLIYFQGTGAADDSGLPNDRFFAVRPEGSVSTLKIQRTERGDSAVYLCASSWTGGYQETQYFGPGTRLLVL.

This chain joins TRBV18 and TRBJ1-1; unclear D gene. The CDR3 has 14 amino acids. Trimming pared 4 bases from V and 0 bases from J, leaving 9 bases between. Germline lookup yields CDR1 KGHSH and CDR2 LQKENI. The CDR3 nucleotides are TGTGCCAGCTCACTGGGCAGAATGAACACTGAAGCTTTCTTT. It is translated as CASSLGRMNTEAFF.

The chain employs TRBV6-5 and TRBJ1-1; TRBD1 aligns across 8 bases. The CDR3 covers 14 residues. Germline CDR1 is MNHEY and CDR2 is SVGAGI. The trim removed 6 bases at V and 2 bases at J, leaving 5 bases unmatched. The CDR3 loop reads CASRRGQENTEAFF. In DNA, the CDR3 is TGTGCCAGCAGGAGGGGACAGGAAAACACTGAAGCTTTCTTT.

This clone has only a few counts. The V call is TRBV4-1, the J call TRBJ2-2; D not resolved. Germline V lookup: CDR1 MGHRA, CDR2 YSYEKL. The CDR3 runs 15 residues. Trimming shortened V by 0 bases and J by 0 bases, and 5 bases separated the two germline ends. In nucleotides, the CDR3 is TGCGCCAGCAGCCAAGATATAGCGAACACCGGGGAGCTGTTTTTT. Amino acids: CASSQDIANTGELFF.

This clone came up once. The rearrangement uses TRBV3-1 (or the pseudogene TRBV3-2) and TRBJ2-5, with D tentatively TRBD2 (7 bases). The CDR3 contains 14 residues. Germline V gives CDR1 LGHDT, CDR2 YNNKEL (reference sequence). Trimming took off 0 bases at V and 9 bases at J, with 14 bases between the two ends. CDR3 residues: CASSQDRTGRAQYF. The DNA of the CDR3 is TGTGCCAGCAGCCAAGATCGAACAGGGAGGGCCCAGTACTTC.

The rearrangement joins TRBV15 to TRBJ2-7, with D tentatively TRBD1 (6 bases). V was shortened by 0 bases and J by 7 bases, with 16 bases between the two germline ends. CDR1 is LNHNV and CDR2 is YYDKDF in the germline V gene (reference sequence). CDR3 size: 15 residues. In DNA form, the CDR3 reads TGTGCCACCAGCAGAGATCTGGCCCCTCAGGGGGAGCAGTACGTC. Translating it yields CATSRDLAPQGEQYV.

The chain couples TRBV4-2 to TRBJ2-1; D not certain. The CDR3 runs 18 residues. Germline V CDR1 and CDR2: LGHNA, YNFKEQ. The V end lost 3 bases, the J end lost 0 bases, and 18 bases lay between the germline ends. CDR3 loop: CASSHLRLAEISYNEQFF. The CDR3 nucleotides are TGTGCCAGCAGCCACCTCCGTTTGGCGGAAATCTCCTACAATGAGCAGTTCTTC.

This clone appeared once. This chain joins TRBV19 and TRBJ2-1, with 8 bases that match TRBD2. The CDR3 contains 20 residues. Trimming removed 5 bases from V and 4 bases from J; junction bases left unmatched: 22. CDR1 LNHDA and CDR2 SQIVND come from the germline V gene (reference sequence). The CDR3 sequence is CASSPRGSGRLRGWYNEQFF. CDR3 nucleotides: TGTGCCAGTAGTCCCAGAGGGAGCGGGAGACTTAGGGGGTGGTACAATGAGCAGTTCTTC. The entire variable domain, with the rest obtained from reference TRBV19 and TRBJ2-1, is as follows: DGGITQSPKYLFRKEGQNVTLSCEQNLNHDAMYWYRQDPGQGLRLIYYSQIVNDFQKGDIAEGYSVSREKKESFPLTVTSAQKNPTAFYLCASSPRGSGRLRGWYNEQFFGPGTRLTVL.

The gene calls are TRBV5-4 and TRBJ1-1, with 10 bases aligning to TRBD1. The germline V gene has CDR1 SGHNT and CDR2 YYREEE (reference sequence). Losses at the gene ends were 0 bases for V and 5 bases for J; bases not matched to a gene: 4. This CDR3 contains 15 residues. The CDR3 spells CASSLGQGARTEAFF. For the CDR3, the DNA is TGTGCCAGCAGCTTGGGACAGGGGGCAAGGACTGAAGCTTTCTTT. The whole variable domain, filled in from reference TRBV5-4 and TRBJ1-1, reads ETGVTQSPTHLIKTRGQQVTLRCSSQSGHNTVSWYQQALGQGPQFIFQYYREEENGRGNFPPRFSGLQFPNYSSELNVNALELDDSALYLCASSLGQGARTEAFFGQGTRLTVV.

This clone was seen a single time. The chain is built from TRBV7-3 and TRBJ2-7; 11 bases are a match to TRBD2. The CDR3 has 15 residues. Germline V gives CDR1 SGHTA, CDR2 FQGTGA. V was clipped by 6 bases and J by 3 bases; unmatched bases: 7. The CDR3 nucleotides read TGTGCCAGCAGGTCGGCCGGGACTAGCGGCTACGAGCAGTACTTC. It specifies CASRSAGTSGYEQYF.

The chain combines TRBV7-8 with TRBJ1-3; 11 bases line up with TRBD1. Germline V gene lookup returns CDR1 SGHVS and CDR2 FQNEAQ. Trimming at V came to 3 bases and at J to 4 bases, leaving 11 bases not matched to a gene. CDR3 size: 18 residues. CDR3: CASSFYEGQGALGNTIYF. The CDR3 DNA is TGTGCCAGCAGCTTCTATGAAGGACAGGGGGCACTCGGAAACACCATATATTTT.

V is TRBV5-8 and J is TRBJ1-5; tentative D call: TRBD1 (6 bases). This CDR3 comprises 16 residues. V lost 0 bases and J lost 0, with 10 bases in between. Germline V gene lookup returns CDR1 SGHTS and CDR2 YDEGEE. CDR3 DNA sequence: TGTGCCAGCAGCTTGGGGCAGGGGCTTAGCAATCAGCCCCAGCATTTT. It encodes CASSLGQGLSNQPQHF.

The chain uses TRBV29-1 and TRBJ1-4; D call uncertain. This CDR3 contains 15 residues. V was trimmed by 0 bases and J by 8 bases, leaving 16 bases between them. Per the germline V gene, CDR1 is SQVTM and CDR2 is ANQGSEA. The CDR3, as DNA: TGCAGCGTTGAAGAGGGTACCGGGTCTCGGGAAAAACTGTTTTTT. Protein sequence: CSVEEGTGSREKLFF.